This T cell receptor (beta chain) was captured in a study of blood T cells in healthy people across ages. Overall study results and limits: Greater diversity and more naive CD4+ cells were seen in long-lived donors than in aged donors.

The second PCR ran about 7 to 12 cycles with a sample-barcoded 5' primer and J-beta primers. In TCRdb, the 5' RACE reads were re-called with MiXCR into one record per CDR3 protein. The table shows 1.4 million or so distinct CDR3 sequences, with 35% to 45% occurring only once. Individuals who donated were healthy Caucasians from Russia aged about 6 to 95. The authors extracted at least 6 micrograms of total RNA per sample. Comments on this clonotype: Its specificity is unknown.

The receptor comes from a woman between 18 and 30 years old in good health. What was sequenced was blood.

The CDR3 coding sequence is TGTGCCAGCACCTGGGTTGGTAGCGCATACAATGAGCAGTTCTTC. Amino acid sequence: CASTWVGSAYNEQFF. The gene calls are TRBV12-3 or TRBV12-4 and TRBJ2-1, with D possibly matching TRBD2 (5 bases). The V end lost 7 bases, the J end lost 4 bases, and 17 bases lay between the germline ends. There are 15 residues in the CDR3.